This T cell receptor (beta chain) appears in the sequencing data of a study of patients and donors after allogeneic stem cell transplantation. Via MiXCR, TCRdb re-called the RT-PCR reads, giving one row per CDR3 protein. The sample includes some 880,000 distinct CDR3 sequences, 15% to 20% of them seen just once. This clonotype has a handful of counts. Per germline, CDR1 MNHEY and CDR2 SMNVEV (reference sequence). The CDR3 has 15 residues. V lost 3 bases, J lost 5 bases, and 14 bases lay in between. The gene calls are TRBV27 and TRBJ2-1; unclear D gene. The sequence was collected from a human donor who was either an allogeneic HSCT recipient or a stem cell or donor lymphocyte infusion donor (not recorded which). It is not recorded whose cells these are; they may come from a transplant donor. The specimen sequenced was blood, either unsorted or a sorted T cell fraction (not recorded which). CDR3 nucleotide sequence: TGTGCCAGCAGTTTCTCCACATTCAACCACAATGAGCAGTTCTTC. Translation: CASSFSTFNHNEQFF.